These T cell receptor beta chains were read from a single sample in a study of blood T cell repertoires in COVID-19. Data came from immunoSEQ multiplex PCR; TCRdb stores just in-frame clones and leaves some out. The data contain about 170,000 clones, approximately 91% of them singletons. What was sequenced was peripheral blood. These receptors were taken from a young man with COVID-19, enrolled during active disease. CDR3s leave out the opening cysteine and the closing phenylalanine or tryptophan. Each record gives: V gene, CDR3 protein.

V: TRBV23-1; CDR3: ASSPGWGETDTQY
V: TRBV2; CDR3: ASSDPGTPITYEQY
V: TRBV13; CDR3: ASSLGGLGTEAF
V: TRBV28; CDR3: ASSLTATNSYEQY
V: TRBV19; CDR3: ASSGTGAVEQF
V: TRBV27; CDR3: ASSLSFSNQPQH
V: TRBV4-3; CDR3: ASSQDGGMEQF
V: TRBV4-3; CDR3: ASSQDTGGNTEAF
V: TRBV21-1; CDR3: ASKPGGTGGETQY
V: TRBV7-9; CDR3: ASSLRGQGGSVS
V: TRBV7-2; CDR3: ASSPRQGAGYEQY
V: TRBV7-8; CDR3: ASSKGDQPQH
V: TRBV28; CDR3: ASSFSNSFTEAF
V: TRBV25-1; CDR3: ASSYRGNTGELF
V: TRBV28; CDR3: ASTFSRGLGNTIY
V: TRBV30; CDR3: AGQAGGSYNEQF
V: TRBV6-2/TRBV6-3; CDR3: ASSPGTSSYEQY
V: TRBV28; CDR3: ASSFAPVSTSYNEQF
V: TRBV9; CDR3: ASSVRDTQY
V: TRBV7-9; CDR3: ASSLSVYEQY
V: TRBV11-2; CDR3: ASSLEGGGIFDEQF
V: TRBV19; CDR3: ASSMTGESYEQY
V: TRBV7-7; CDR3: ASSHILTDTQY
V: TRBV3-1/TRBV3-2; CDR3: ASSQYGSYEQY
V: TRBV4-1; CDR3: ASSHGGRDGNTIY
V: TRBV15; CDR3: ATSRGAGVGTDTQY
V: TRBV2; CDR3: ASSDGYNEQF
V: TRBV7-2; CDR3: ASSQGGTASYEQY
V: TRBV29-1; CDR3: GSILYNEQF
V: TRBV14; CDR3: ASSQVNRYEQY
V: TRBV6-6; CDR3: ASSYSPSGRTGIEF
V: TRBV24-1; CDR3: ATSDWDFQGVNNEQF
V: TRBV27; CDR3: ASSFSGTVSRYT
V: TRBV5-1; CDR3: ASSLGLSNTGELF
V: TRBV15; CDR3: ATSLDPRRFRGQLSYEQY
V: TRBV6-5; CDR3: ASRTSFTGELF
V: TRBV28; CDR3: ASRPTSPNYGYT
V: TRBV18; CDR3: ASSPRTGGLDTIY
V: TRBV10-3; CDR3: AISEPDRGNTYEQY
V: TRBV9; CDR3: ASSGGQGSGGYT
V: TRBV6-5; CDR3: ASSYSEQGIGGYT
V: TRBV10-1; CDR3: AACHPLLAGGLQRVSTYEQY
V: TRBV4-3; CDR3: ASSQGLAGYEQY
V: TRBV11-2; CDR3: ASSLVAGVGAF
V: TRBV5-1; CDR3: ASSFGLGLNTEAF
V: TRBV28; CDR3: ASSLTSVFYEQY
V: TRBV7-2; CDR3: ASSLAGPPNSPLH
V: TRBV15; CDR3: ATRPTTGGERQPQH
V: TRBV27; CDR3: ASSLILAGSNEQF
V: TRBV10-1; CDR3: ASSRDSAYEQY
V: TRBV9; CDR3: ASSPLQRSSYEQY
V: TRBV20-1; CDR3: SAYRDKQY
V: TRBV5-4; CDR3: ASSLGLAGGSYEQY
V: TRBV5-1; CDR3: ASSLEGTSGPYNEQF
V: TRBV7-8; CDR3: ASSLQGGNQPQH
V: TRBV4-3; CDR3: ASSQEPAGVWGTGETQY
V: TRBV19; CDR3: ASSIIGTSYEQY
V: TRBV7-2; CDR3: ASSSGSSGGYT
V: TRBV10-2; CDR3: ATWTGATEAF
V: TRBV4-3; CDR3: ASSQDRLAARDEQF